Below, 9 T cell receptor beta chains from the same sample are listed, as sequenced in a study of T cell repertoires in cytomegalovirus infection. One entry per CDR3 protein results from TCRdb running MiXCR on the reads. The top ten clones hold 30% to 40% of a sample with 150,000 to 200,000 distinct CDR3 sequences, about 28% of them seen once. The material sequenced was PBMCs. Every receptor here comes from a human donor in good health (CMV status not recorded). Some clones in this sample may be carry-over from other donors' samples.

The rearrangement joins TRBV7-8 to TRBJ1-3; D is possibly TRBD1 (5 bases). The CDR3 is made up of 15 amino acids. V gave up 7 bases and J gave up 0 bases, with 13 bases separating them. The V gene's germline CDR1 is SGHVS and CDR2 FQNEAQ. CDR3 coding DNA: TGTGCCAGCACCCGGGCGGGGCTCTCTGGAAACACCATATATTTT. Translating gives CASTRAGLSGNTIYF.

The chain recombines TRBV6-8 with TRBJ1-1; 7 nucleotides align to TRBD1. Unmatched junction bases numbered 6, after V lost 11 bases and J lost 0 bases. CDR1 is MNHGY and CDR2 is SAAAGT in the germline V gene. The CDR3 extends over 13 amino acids. In nucleotides, the CDR3 is TGTGCCGTGGGACAGAGCTTGAACACTGAAGCTTTCTTT. Protein: CAVGQSLNTEAFF.

This clonotype was counted a few times. CDR3 DNA sequence: TGTGCCACCAGCAGGGACGGGTTCTATAGCAATCAGCCCCAGCATTTT. Translated, it gives CATSRDGFYSNQPQHF. The chain combines TRBV15 with TRBJ1-5, with D uncertain. Trimming took off 3 bases at V and 0 bases at J, with 12 bases between the two ends. The germline CDR1 and CDR2 sequences are LNHNV and YYDKDF (reference sequence). The length of the CDR3 is 16 residues.

This clonotype was seen many times. This chain uses TRBV7-2 with TRBJ2-1; 12 nucleotides line up with TRBD1. The CDR3 covers 15 residues. V shed 7 bases, J shed 7 bases, and the junction held 8 bases outside the gene matches. Germline assignment: CDR1 SGHTA and CDR2 FQGNSA. CDR3 DNA: TGTGCCAGCAATTCGGGGACAGGGGGCGTGAATGAGCAGTTCTTC. Its translation: CASNSGTGGVNEQFF.

With respect to this clonotype: A much larger clonotype is one base distant, so this may be a read error. The chain has TRBV7-2 and TRBJ1-3; D not resolved. The V gene lost 5 bases and the J gene lost 6 bases, with 17 bases spanning the gap. This CDR3 has 15 residues. The germline V gene encodes CDR1 SGHTA and CDR2 FQGNSA. This CDR3 reads CASSIDSMRENTIYF. CDR3 DNA sequence: TGTGCCAGCAGCATAGACTCGATGCGGGAAAACACCATATATTTT.

This clonotype was detected ten times or more. This sequence joins TRBV7-2 and TRBJ1-4; D gene ambiguous. The CDR3 is 15 residues long. V was pared by 5 bases and J by 8 bases, with 18 bases between. Germline CDR1 SGHTA, CDR2 FQGNSA. The CDR3 DNA follows: TGTGCCAGCAGCCCAAATAGTGGGTACGGGGAAAAACTGTTTTTT. Its translation: CASSPNSGYGEKLFF.

A few counts support this clonotype. The chain couples TRBV7-3 to TRBJ2-5; unclear D gene. V was clipped by 1 base and J by 4 bases, with 7 bases between them. Germline V gene sequence: CDR1 SGHTA, CDR2 FQGTGA. The CDR3 covers 13 residues. CDR3 bases: TGTGCCAGCAGCTTAAACAGAGGAGAGACCCAGTACTTC. As protein: CASSLNRGETQYF.

The V call is TRBV10-3, the J call TRBJ1-5, with a weak D call TRBD1 (5 bases). The CDR3 runs to 17 residues. The ends were cut back, 0 bases at V and 1 base at J, with 13 bases in the middle. Per the germline V gene, CDR1 is ENHRY and CDR2 is SYGVKD. CDR3 in DNA: TGTGCCATCAGTGAGTCCCCCCGCGAGGGGAGCAATCAGCCCCAGCATTTT. Amino acid sequence: CAISESPREGSNQPQHF.

The chain links TRBV29-1 to TRBJ1-1, with D perhaps matching TRBD1 (5 bases). Germline CDR1 SQVTM, CDR2 ANQGSEA. This CDR3 region has 13 residues. V was clipped by 7 bases and J by 1 base, with 13 bases between them. The CDR3 protein is CSARDRSNTEAFF. CDR3 DNA: TGCAGCGCTAGGGACCGCTCGAACACTGAAGCTTTCTTT.